Listed below are T cell receptor beta chains from one sample, sequenced in a study of T cell responses to AZD1222 COVID-19 vaccine. TCRdb keeps only in-frame clones here, not all; method: immunoSEQ multiplex PCR. The table records 150,000 to 200,000 clones, about nine tenths of them present only once. The material was peripheral blood, obtained on day 0 of AZD1222 vaccination. These receptor sequences come from an adult in good health. Both conserved end residues are part of each CDR3. A D gene is named only where the DNA matches it firmly. The size field is filled for only some rows; it gives once, few, many or a size class.

clone size,V gene,J gene,D gene,CDR3 protein,CDR3 DNA
NA,TRBV6-1,TRBJ1-1,TRBD1,CASSETGAYTEAFF,TGTGCCAGCAGTGAGACAGGGGCCTACACTGAAGCTTTCTTT
NA,TRBV3-1/TRBV3-2,TRBJ1-5,NA,CASSQESGRLGNQPQHF,TGTGCCAGCAGCCAAGAGTCAGGGAGGTTGGGCAATCAGCCCCAGCATTTT
NA,TRBV7-2,TRBJ1-3,NA,CASSRDLTRGNTIYF,TGTGCCAGCAGCCGGGACCTCACGCGTGGAAACACCATATATTTT
NA,TRBV4-3,TRBJ2-3,NA,CASSQGNGDTDTQYF,TGCGCCAGCAGCCAAGGTAACGGGGACACAGATACGCAGTATTTT
NA,TRBV10-3,TRBJ1-1,TRBD1,CAISEGQGIYTEAFF,TGTGCCATCAGTGAAGGACAGGGAATATACACTGAAGCTTTCTTT
once,TRBV30,TRBJ1-1,NA,CAWTKTGPMNTEAFF,TGTGCCTGGACCAAAACGGGACCAATGAACACTGAAGCTTTCTTT
NA,TRBV6-4,TRBJ2-2,NA,CASSARGEAGELFF,TGTGCCAGCAGTGCGCGTGGGGAGGCCGGGGAGCTGTTTTTT
NA,TRBV6-5,TRBJ1-5,NA,CASSYSRTSNQPQHF,TGTGCCAGCAGTTACTCGCGCACTAGCAATCAGCCCCAGCATTTT
NA,TRBV5-1,TRBJ2-7,NA,CASRPTGSYHEQYF,TGCGCCAGCAGACCTACAGGGTCCTACCACGAGCAGTACTTC
NA,TRBV11-3,TRBJ2-1,NA,CASSSSGGLTDNEQFF,TGTGCCAGCAGCTCCTCTGGGGGACTTACGGACAATGAGCAGTTCTTC
NA,TRBV5-8,TRBJ1-5,TRBD1,CASSDGTGKHQPQHF,TGTGCCAGCAGCGACGGGACAGGGAAACATCAGCCCCAGCATTTT
NA,TRBV6-4,TRBJ2-1,NA,CASSDSSRWRNNEQFF,TGTGCCAGCAGTGACTCGAGTCGGTGGAGGAACAATGAGCAGTTCTTC
NA,TRBV4-3,TRBJ2-3,TRBD2,CASSQDEASGPTDTQYF,TGCGCCAGCAGCCAAGATGAGGCTAGCGGACCCACAGATACGCAGTATTTT
NA,TRBV6-6,TRBJ1-1,NA,CASSYSSGAGTEAFF,TGTGCCAGCAGTTACTCGAGTGGGGCGGGCACTGAAGCTTTCTTT
NA,TRBV18,TRBJ2-2,TRBD2,CASSPGLAGRSTGELFF,TGTGCCAGCTCACCCGGACTAGCGGGGAGATCCACCGGGGAGCTGTTTTTT
NA,TRBV7-8,TRBJ1-2,NA,CASSSSIGGQVDGYTF,TGTGCCAGCAGCTCAAGCATTGGGGGGCAGGTCGATGGCTACACCTTC
NA,TRBV27,TRBJ1-6,NA,CASSDRSPYNSPLHF,TGTGCCAGCAGCGACAGGTCACCCTATAATTCACCCCTCCACTTT
NA,TRBV19,TRBJ1-2,NA,CASSRGGGYGYTF,TGTGCCAGTAGTAGGGGGGGCGGCTATGGCTACACCTTC
NA,TRBV18,TRBJ2-7,NA,CASSPVAETTNSYEQYF,TGTGCCAGCTCGCCTGTGGCCGAGACTACTAACTCCTACGAGCAGTACTTC
NA,TRBV4-2,TRBJ1-1,NA,CASSQDRAAEAFF,TGTGCCAGCAGCCAAGATAGGGCAGCTGAAGCTTTCTTT
NA,TRBV3-1/TRBV3-2,TRBJ2-5,TRBD2,CASSPLGRGDQETQYF,TGTGCCAGCAGCCCCCTCGGGCGGGGGGACCAAGAGACCCAGTACTTC
NA,TRBV19,TRBJ1-1,NA,CASSPTQVGTEAFF,TGTGCCAGTAGCCCAACCCAGGTGGGAACTGAAGCTTTCTTT
few,TRBV7-8,TRBJ2-7,NA,CASKDFGEQYF,TGTGCCAGCAAAGATTTCGGGGAGCAGTACTTC
NA,TRBV19,TRBJ2-7,NA,CASSMGQPGEQYF,TGTGCCAGTAGTATGGGTCAACCCGGGGAGCAGTACTTC
NA,TRBV21-1,TRBJ2-4,NA,CASSKGGLRDACKNIQYF,TGTGCCAGCAGCAAAGGGGGTCTCAGGGACGCCTGCAAAAACATTCAGTACTTC
NA,TRBV6-5,TRBJ1-1,NA,CASTPGGTTEAFF,TGTGCCAGCACCCCGGGGGGAACCACTGAAGCTTTCTTT
few,TRBV19,TRBJ1-5,NA,CASSISARGRQPQHF,TGTGCCAGTAGTATTTCGGCCAGGGGTAGGCAGCCCCAGCATTTT
NA,TRBV10-3,TRBJ1-6,TRBD1,CAIGRRGQGTPLHF,TGTGCCATCGGCAGAAGGGGACAGGGGACACCCCTCCACTTT
once,TRBV5-4,TRBJ2-2,TRBD2,CASSSGLAGGGNTGELFF,TGTGCCAGCAGCTCCGGACTAGCGGGGGGAGGAAACACCGGGGAGCTGTTTTTT
NA,TRBV5-4,TRBJ2-7,NA,CASSDLLGRISSYEQYF,TGTGCCAGCAGCGACCTTTTGGGACGGATAAGCTCCTACGAGCAGTACTTC
NA,TRBV18,TRBJ2-7,TRBD1,CASSLGQTYEQYF,TGTGCCAGCTCACTGGGACAGACGTACGAGCAGTACTTC
NA,TRBV4-3,TRBJ1-6,NA,CASRLSSYNSPLHF,TGCGCCAGCCGGCTGAGCTCCTATAATTCACCCCTCCACTTT
NA,TRBV5-1,TRBJ2-3,NA,CASNRGSFTDTQYF,TGCGCCAGCAATCGGGGGTCCTTCACAGATACGCAGTATTTT
NA,TRBV5-4,TRBJ2-7,TRBD2,CASSSGTSSYEQYF,TGTGCCAGCAGCTCCGGGACTAGCTCCTACGAGCAGTACTTC
once,TRBV6-2/TRBV6-3,TRBJ2-3,NA,CASSSTDTQYF,TGTGCCAGCAGTTCTACAGATACGCAGTATTTT
NA,TRBV7-6,TRBJ2-1,TRBD1,CASSLGGGPSAYNEQFF,TGTGCCAGCAGCTTAGGAGGGGGCCCTTCTGCCTACAATGAGCAGTTCTTC
NA,TRBV6-5,TRBJ1-2,NA,CASKGPGGLDYGYTF,TGTGCCAGCAAGGGCCCCGGGGGGTTGGACTATGGCTACACCTTC